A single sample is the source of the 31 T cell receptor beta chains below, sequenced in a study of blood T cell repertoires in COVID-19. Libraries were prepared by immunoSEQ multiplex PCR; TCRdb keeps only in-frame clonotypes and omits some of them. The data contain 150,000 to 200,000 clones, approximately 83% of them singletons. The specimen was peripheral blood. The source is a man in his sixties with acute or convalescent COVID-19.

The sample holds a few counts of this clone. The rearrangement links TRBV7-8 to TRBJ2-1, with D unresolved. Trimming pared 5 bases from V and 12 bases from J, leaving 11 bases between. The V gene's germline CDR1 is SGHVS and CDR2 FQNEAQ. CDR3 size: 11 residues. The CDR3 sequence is CASSPPGRQFF. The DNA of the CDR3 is TGTGCCAGCAGCCCTCCCGGTAGGCAGTTCTTC. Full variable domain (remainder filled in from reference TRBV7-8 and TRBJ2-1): GAGVSQSPRYKVAKRGQDVALRCDPISGHVSLFWYQQALGQGPEFLTYFQNEAQLDKSGLPSDRFFAERPEGSVSTLKIQRTQQEDSAVYLCASSPPGRQFFGPGTRLTVL.

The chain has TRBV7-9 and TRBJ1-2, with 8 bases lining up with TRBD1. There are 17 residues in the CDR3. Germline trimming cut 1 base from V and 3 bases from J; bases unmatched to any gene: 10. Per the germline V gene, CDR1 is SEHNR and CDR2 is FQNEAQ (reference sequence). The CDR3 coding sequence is TGTGCCAGCAGCTTAGGGGCTGGGGCAGGGGGCCACTATGGCTACACCTTC. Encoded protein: CASSLGAGAGGHYGYTF.

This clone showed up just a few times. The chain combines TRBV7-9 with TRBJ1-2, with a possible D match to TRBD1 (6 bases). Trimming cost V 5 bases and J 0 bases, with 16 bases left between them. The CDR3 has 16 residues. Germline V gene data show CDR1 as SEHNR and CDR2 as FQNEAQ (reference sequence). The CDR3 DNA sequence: TGTGCCAGCAGCGAGACCGGGACACCGACTAACTATGGCTACACCTTC. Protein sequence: CASSETGTPTNYGYTF.

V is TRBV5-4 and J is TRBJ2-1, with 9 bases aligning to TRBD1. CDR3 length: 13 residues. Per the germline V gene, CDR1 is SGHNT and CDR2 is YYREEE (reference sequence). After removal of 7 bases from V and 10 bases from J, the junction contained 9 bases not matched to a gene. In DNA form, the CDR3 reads TGTGCCAGCGGCGGGACAGGGCCCCTAGAGCAGTTCTTC. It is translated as CASGGTGPLEQFF. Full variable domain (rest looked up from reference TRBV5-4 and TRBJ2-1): ETGVTQSPTHLIKTRGQQVTLRCSSQSGHNTVSWYQQALGQGPQFIFQYYREEENGRGNFPPRFSGLQFPNYSSELNVNALELDDSALYLCASGGTGPLEQFFGPGTRLTVL.

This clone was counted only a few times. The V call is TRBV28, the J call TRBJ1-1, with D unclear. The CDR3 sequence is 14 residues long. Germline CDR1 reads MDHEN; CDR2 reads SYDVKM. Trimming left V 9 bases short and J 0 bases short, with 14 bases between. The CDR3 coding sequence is TGTGCCAGTCGGACGGGATACATGAACACTGAAGCTTTCTTT. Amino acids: CASRTGYMNTEAFF.

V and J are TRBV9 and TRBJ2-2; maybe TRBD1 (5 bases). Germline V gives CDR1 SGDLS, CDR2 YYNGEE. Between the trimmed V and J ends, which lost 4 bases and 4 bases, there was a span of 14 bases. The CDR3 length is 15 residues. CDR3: CASSPRPGRTGELFF. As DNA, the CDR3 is TGTGCCAGCAGCCCGCGCCCAGGGCGCACCGGGGAGCTGTTTTTT.

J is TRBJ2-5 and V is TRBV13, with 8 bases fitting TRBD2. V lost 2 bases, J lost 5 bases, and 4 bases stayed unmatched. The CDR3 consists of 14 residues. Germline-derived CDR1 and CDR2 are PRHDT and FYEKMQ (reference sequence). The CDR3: CASSLLAGSETQYF. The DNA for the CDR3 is TGTGCCAGCAGCTTATTAGCGGGATCGGAGACCCAGTACTTC.

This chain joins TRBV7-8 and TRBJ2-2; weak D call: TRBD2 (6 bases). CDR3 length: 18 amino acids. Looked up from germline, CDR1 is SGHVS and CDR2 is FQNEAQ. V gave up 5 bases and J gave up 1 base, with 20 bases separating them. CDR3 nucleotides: TGTGCCAGCAGCCGAGCTGGCTCGAGCGGGCTGAACACCGGGGAGCTGTTTTTT. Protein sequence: CASSRAGSSGLNTGELFF.

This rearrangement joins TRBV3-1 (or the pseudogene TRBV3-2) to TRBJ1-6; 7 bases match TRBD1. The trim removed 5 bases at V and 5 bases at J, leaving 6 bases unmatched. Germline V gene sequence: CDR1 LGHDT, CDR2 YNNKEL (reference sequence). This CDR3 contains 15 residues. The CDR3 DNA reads TGTGCCAGCAGCTTCGTGGGGACAGATAATTCACCCCTCCACTTT. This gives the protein CASSFVGTDNSPLHF.

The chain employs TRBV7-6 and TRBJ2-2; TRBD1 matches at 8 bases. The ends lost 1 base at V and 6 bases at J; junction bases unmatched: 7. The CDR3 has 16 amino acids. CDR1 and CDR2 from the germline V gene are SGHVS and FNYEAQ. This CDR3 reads CASSLVSGGGPGELFF. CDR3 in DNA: TGTGCCAGCAGCTTAGTGTCAGGGGGCGGACCCGGGGAGCTGTTTTTT.

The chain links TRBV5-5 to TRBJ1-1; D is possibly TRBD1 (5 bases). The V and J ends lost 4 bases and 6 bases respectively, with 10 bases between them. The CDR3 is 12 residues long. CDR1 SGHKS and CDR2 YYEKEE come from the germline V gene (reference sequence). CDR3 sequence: CASSRGESEAFF. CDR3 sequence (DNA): TGTGCCAGCAGCCGGGGGGAATCTGAAGCTTTCTTT.

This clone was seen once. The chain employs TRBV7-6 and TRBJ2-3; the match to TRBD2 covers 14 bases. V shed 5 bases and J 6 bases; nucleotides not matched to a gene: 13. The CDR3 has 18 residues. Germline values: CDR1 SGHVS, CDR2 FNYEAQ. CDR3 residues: CASSPGRGLAGDTDTQYF. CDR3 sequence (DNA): TGTGCCAGCAGCCCCGGGAGGGGACTAGCGGGAGACACGGATACGCAGTATTTT.

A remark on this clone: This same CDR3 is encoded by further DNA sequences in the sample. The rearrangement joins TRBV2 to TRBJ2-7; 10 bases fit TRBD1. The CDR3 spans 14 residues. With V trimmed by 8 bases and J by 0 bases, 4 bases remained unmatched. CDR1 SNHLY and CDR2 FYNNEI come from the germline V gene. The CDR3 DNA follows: TGTGCCAGCCTCGGGACAGGGGTCTCCTACGAGCAGTACTTC. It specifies CASLGTGVSYEQYF.

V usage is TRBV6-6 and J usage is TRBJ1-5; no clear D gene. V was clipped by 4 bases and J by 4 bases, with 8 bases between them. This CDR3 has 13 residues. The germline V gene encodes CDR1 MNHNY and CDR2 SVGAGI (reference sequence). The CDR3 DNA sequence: TGTGCCAGCAGTTCCGACTTAAATCAGCCCCAGCATTTT. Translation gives CASSSDLNQPQHF.

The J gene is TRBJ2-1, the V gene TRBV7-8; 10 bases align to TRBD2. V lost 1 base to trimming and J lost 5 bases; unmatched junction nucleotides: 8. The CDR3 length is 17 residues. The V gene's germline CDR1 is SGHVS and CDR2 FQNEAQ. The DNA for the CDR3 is TGTGCCAGCAGCTTAGGGTCCAGCGGGAGGGGCCACAATGAGCAGTTCTTC. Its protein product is CASSLGSSGRGHNEQFF.

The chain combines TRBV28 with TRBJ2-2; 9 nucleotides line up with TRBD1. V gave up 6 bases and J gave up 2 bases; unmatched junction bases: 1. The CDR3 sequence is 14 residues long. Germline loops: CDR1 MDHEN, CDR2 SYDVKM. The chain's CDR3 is CASRDRGNTGELFF. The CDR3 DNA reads TGTGCCAGCAGGGACAGGGGAAACACCGGGGAGCTGTTTTTT.

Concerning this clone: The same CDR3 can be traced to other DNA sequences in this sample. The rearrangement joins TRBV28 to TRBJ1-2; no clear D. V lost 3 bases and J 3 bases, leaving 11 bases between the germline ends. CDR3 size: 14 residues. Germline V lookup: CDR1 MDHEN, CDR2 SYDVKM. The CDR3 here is CASSLSRGDYGYTF. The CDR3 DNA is TGTGCCAGCAGTTTGAGCCGGGGAGACTATGGCTACACCTTC.

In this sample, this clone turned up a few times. In DNA, the CDR3 is TGTGCCAGCAGTCGGGACAGATACTCCTACGAGCAGTACTTC. Protein sequence: CASSRDRYSYEQYF. The genes are TRBV6-5 and TRBJ2-7; 7 positions agree with TRBD1. CDR1 MNHEY and CDR2 SVGAGI come from the germline V gene. The CDR3 totals 14 residues. The V and J ends lost 5 bases and 0 bases, in that order; junction bases with no gene match: 4.

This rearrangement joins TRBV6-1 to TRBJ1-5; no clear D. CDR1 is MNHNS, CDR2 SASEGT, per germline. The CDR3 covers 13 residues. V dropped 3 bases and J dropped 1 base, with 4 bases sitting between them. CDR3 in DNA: TGTGCCAGCAGTGACGGGAGCAATCAGCCCCAGCATTTT. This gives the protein CASSDGSNQPQHF.

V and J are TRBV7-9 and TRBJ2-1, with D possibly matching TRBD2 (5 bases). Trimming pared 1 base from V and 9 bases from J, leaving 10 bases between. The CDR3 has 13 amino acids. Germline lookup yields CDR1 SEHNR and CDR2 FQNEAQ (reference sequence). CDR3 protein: CASSLGGEGEQFF. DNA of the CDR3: TGTGCCAGCAGCTTAGGCGGAGAGGGTGAGCAGTTCTTC.

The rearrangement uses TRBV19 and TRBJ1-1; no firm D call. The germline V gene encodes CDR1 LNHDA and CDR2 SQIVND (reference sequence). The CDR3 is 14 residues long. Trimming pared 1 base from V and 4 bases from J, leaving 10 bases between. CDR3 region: CASSIGRPLTEAFF. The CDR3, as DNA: TGTGCCAGTAGTATAGGGCGGCCGCTCACTGAAGCTTTCTTT.

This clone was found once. The CDR3 nucleotides are TGCGCCAGCAGCGCCGACAGGGGTGGCTACACCTTC. This codes for CASSADRGGYTF. V is TRBV5-1 and J is TRBJ1-2; 8 bases match TRBD1. V lost 4 bases to trimming and J lost 7 bases; unmatched junction nucleotides: 3. Germline-derived CDR1 and CDR2 are SGHRS and YFSETQ. This CDR3 is 12 amino acids long.

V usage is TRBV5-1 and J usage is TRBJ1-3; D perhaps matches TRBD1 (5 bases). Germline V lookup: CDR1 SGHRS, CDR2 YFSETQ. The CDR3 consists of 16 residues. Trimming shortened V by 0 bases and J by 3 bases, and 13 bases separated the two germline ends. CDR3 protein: CASSLGRTGLGNTIYF. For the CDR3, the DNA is TGCGCCAGCAGCTTGGGTAGGACGGGACTTGGAAACACCATATATTTT.

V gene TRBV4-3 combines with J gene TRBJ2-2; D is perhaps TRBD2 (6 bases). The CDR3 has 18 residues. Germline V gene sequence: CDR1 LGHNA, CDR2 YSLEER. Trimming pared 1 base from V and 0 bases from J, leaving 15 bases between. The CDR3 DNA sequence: TGCGCCAGCAGCCAAGTGGTTCGGGGGAGCGCGAACACCGGGGAGCTGTTTTTT. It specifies CASSQVVRGSANTGELFF.

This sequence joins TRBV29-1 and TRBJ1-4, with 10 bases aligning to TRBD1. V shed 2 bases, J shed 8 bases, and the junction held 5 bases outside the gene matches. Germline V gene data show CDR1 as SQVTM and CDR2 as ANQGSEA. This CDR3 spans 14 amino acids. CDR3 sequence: CSVEPSGQGEKLFF. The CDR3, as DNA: TGCAGCGTTGAACCATCGGGACAGGGGGAAAAACTGTTTTTT.

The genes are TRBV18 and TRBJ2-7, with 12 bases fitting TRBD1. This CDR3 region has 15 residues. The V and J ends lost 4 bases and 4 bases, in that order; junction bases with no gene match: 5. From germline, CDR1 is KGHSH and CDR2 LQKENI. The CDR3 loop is CASSQGQGARYEQYF. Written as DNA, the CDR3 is TGTGCCAGCTCACAGGGACAGGGGGCGCGTTACGAGCAGTACTTC. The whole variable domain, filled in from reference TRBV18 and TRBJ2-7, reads NAGVMQNPRHLVRRRGQEARLRCSPMKGHSHVYWYRQLPEEGLKFMVYLQKENIIDESGMPKERFSAEFPKEGPSILRIQQVVRGDSAAYFCASSQGQGARYEQYFGPGTRLTVT.

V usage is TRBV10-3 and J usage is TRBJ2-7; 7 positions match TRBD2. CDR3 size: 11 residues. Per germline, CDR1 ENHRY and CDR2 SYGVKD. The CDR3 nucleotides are TGTGCCATCAGTGAAGGGACTACTACCGCCGTC. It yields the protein CAISEGTTTAV.

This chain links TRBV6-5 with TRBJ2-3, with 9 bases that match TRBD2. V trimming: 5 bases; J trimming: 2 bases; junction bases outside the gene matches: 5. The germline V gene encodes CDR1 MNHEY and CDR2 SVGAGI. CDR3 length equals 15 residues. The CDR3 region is CASSPSSGATDTQYF. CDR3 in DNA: TGTGCCAGCAGTCCGTCTAGCGGGGCCACAGATACGCAGTATTTT.

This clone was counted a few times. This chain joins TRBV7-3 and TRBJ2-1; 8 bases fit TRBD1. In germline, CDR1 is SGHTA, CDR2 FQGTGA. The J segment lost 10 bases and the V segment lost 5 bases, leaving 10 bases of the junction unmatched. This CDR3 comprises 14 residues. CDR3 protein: CASSPTTGAEEQFF. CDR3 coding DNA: TGTGCCAGCAGCCCGACGACAGGGGCAGAGGAGCAGTTCTTC. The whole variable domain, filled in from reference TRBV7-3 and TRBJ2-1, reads GAGVSQTPSNKVTEKGKYVELRCDPISGHTALYWYRQSLGQGPEFLIYFQGTGAADDSGLPNDRFFAVRPEGSVSTLKIQRTERGDSAVYLCASSPTTGAEEQFFGPGTRLTVL.

The CDR3 coding sequence is TGTGCCAGCAGCCAAGGGGGACTAGCGGGAGAAGGTGAGCAGTTCTTC. Protein sequence: CASSQGGLAGEGEQFF. The chain links TRBV7-9 to TRBJ2-1; 14 bases are a match to TRBD2. Germline V CDR1 and CDR2: SEHNR, FQNEAQ (reference sequence). V lost 5 bases, J lost 9 bases, and 9 bases stayed unmatched. This CDR3 contains 16 residues.

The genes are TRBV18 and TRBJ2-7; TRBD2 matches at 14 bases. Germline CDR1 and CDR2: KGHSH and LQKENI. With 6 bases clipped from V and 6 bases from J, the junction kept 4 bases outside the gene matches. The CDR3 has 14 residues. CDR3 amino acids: CASSGLAGAGEQYF. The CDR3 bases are TGTGCCAGCTCGGGACTAGCGGGAGCTGGCGAGCAGTACTTC.